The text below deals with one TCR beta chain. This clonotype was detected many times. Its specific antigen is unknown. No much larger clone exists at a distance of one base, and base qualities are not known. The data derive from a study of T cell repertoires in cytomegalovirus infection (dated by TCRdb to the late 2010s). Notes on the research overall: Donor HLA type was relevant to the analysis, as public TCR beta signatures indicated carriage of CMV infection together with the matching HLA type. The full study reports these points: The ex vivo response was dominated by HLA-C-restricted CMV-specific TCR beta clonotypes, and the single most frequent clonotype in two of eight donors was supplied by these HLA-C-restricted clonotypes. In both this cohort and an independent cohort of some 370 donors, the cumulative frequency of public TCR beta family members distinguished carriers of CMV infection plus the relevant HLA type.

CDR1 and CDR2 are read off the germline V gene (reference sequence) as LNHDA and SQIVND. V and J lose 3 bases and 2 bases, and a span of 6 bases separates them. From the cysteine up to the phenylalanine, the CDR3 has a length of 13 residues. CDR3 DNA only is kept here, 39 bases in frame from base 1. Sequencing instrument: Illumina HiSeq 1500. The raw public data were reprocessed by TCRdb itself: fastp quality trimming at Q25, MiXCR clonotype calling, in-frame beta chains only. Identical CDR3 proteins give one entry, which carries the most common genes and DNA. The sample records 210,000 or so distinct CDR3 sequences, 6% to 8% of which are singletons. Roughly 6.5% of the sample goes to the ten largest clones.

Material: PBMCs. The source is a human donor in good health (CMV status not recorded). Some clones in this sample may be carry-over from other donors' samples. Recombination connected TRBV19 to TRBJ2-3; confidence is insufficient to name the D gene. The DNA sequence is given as TGTGCCAGTAGTATTGGCGCCACAGATACGCAGTATTTT. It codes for CASSIGATDTQYF.